Below are 25 T cell receptor beta chains sequenced from a single sample in a study of T cells in Graves' hyperthyroidism and ophthalmopathy. TCR beta CDR3 region amplification was performed from RNA transcripts. A set of HTBI primers served as the primers for a first-round RT-PCR of the TCR CDR3. TCRdb re-analysed the multiplex PCR reads in MiXCR, keeping a single row per CDR3 protein. The sample has around 760,000 distinct CDR3 sequences; approximately 40% are singletons. Sample: blood. These receptors were collected from a woman aged 35 to 49 with Graves' hyperthyroidism.

V and J are TRBV29-1 and TRBJ2-7; weak D call: TRBD2 (5 bases). Trimming shortened V by 7 bases and J by 3 bases, and 13 bases separated the two germline ends. The CDR3 has 12 amino acids. CDR1 is SQVTM and CDR2 is ANQGSEA in the germline V gene. The CDR3 spells CSAEGRDYEQYF. CDR3 in DNA: TGCAGCGCAGAGGGCCGTGACTACGAGCAGTACTTC.

The table lists this clonotype with many counts. V and J are TRBV7-8 and TRBJ1-2; 7 bases align to TRBD1. CDR1 and CDR2 (germline): SGHVS, FQNEAQ. Trimming at V came to 1 base and at J to 4 bases, leaving 9 bases not matched to a gene. This CDR3 region has 16 residues. CDR3 sequence: CASSLGEQGKFYGYTF. CDR3 DNA: TGTGCCAGCAGCTTAGGGGAACAGGGGAAATTCTATGGCTACACCTTC. Full variable domain (missing parts from reference TRBV7-8 and TRBJ1-2): GAGVSQSPRYKVAKRGQDVALRCDPISGHVSLFWYQQALGQGPEFLTYFQNEAQLDKSGLPSDRFFAERPEGSVSTLKIQRTQQEDSAVYLCASSLGEQGKFYGYTFGSGTRLTVV.

This clonotype was seen repeatedly, ten times or more. V usage is TRBV4-3 and J usage is TRBJ2-7; D perhaps matches TRBD2 (7 bases). Trimming cost V 1 base and J 0 bases, with 13 bases left between them. Germline-derived CDR1 and CDR2 are LGHNA and YSLEER. CDR3 length: 16 residues. The CDR3 bases are TGCGCCAGCAGCCAAGTGACAGGACTAGTCTCCTACGAGCAGTACTTC. Its protein product is CASSQVTGLVSYEQYF.

This clonotype was seen only a few times. The chain recombines TRBV12-5 with TRBJ1-5, with unresolved D. Germline CDR1 LGHNT, CDR2 FRNRAP. There are 14 residues in the CDR3. Trimming took 4 bases from V and 1 from J, leaving 8 bases between them. CDR3 residues: CASGSTYSNQPQHF. As DNA, the CDR3 is TGTGCTAGTGGTTCCACCTACAGCAATCAGCCCCAGCATTTT.

This clonotype showed up just a few times. The genes are TRBV12-3 or TRBV12-4 and TRBJ2-7, with D tentatively TRBD1 (6 bases). Trimming pared 6 bases from V and 4 bases from J, leaving 13 bases between. This CDR3 has 13 residues. In nucleotides, the CDR3 is TGTGCCAGCAGCCTCTGGGGGCGGTACGAGCAGTACTTC. Its translation is CASSLWGRYEQYF.

V usage is TRBV19 and J usage is TRBJ1-2, with 7 positions matching TRBD1. Unmatched junction bases numbered 6, after V lost 4 bases and J lost 1 base. The CDR3 runs 15 residues. Germline V lookup: CDR1 LNHDA, CDR2 SQIVND (reference sequence). CDR3 sequence: CASSTWTGFNYGYTF. In DNA, the CDR3 is TGTGCCAGTAGTACCTGGACAGGATTTAACTATGGCTACACCTTC. Together with reference TRBV19 and TRBJ1-2, the CDR3 gives the full variable domain: DGGITQSPKYLFRKEGQNVTLSCEQNLNHDAMYWYRQDPGQGLRLIYYSQIVNDFQKGDIAEGYSVSREKKESFPLTVTSAQKNPTAFYLCASSTWTGFNYGYTFGSGTRLTVV.

This clonotype came up a few times. The chain combines TRBV28 with TRBJ1-4, with 7 bases aligning to TRBD1. CDR1 and CDR2 from the germline V gene are MDHEN and SYDVKM. Trimming at V came to 3 bases and at J to 6 bases, leaving 10 bases not matched to a gene. The CDR3 extends over 16 amino acids. CDR3 residues: CASSFRPGGGYEKLFF. CDR3 DNA sequence: TGTGCCAGCAGTTTTAGGCCAGGGGGAGGGTATGAAAAACTGTTTTTT.

This clonotype was recorded only once. The chain has TRBV20-1 and TRBJ2-1, with D maybe TRBD1 (6 bases). The CDR3 contains 15 residues. Trimming stripped 3 bases from V and 7 bases from J, with 19 bases between. CDR1 is DFQATT and CDR2 is SNEGSKA in the germline V gene (reference sequence). CDR3 protein: CSASGWAGDVNEQFF. DNA for the CDR3: TGCAGTGCTAGTGGGTGGGCAGGGGATGTGAATGAGCAGTTCTTC.

The genes are TRBV6-5 and TRBJ2-5, with D perhaps assigned TRBD1 or TRBD2 (5 bases each). CDR1 is MNHEY, CDR2 SVGAGI, per germline. CDR3 length: 14 residues. Trimming pared 5 bases from V and 3 bases from J, leaving 13 bases between. The CDR3 DNA reads as TGTGCCAGCAGTCCTAGAGGGGCTAAAGAGACCCAGTACTTC. Its protein product is CASSPRGAKETQYF.

The rearrangement uses TRBV4-2 and TRBJ2-1, with a possible D match to TRBD2 (6 bases). Germline V lookup: CDR1 LGHNA, CDR2 YNFKEQ. CDR3 size: 16 residues. V lost 4 bases and J 0 bases, leaving 13 bases between the germline ends. CDR3 sequence (DNA): TGTGCCAGCAGCCGGGGGGATAGCAACTCCTACAATGAGCAGTTCTTC. This gives the protein CASSRGDSNSYNEQFF.

This clonotype was found many times. The chain couples TRBV5-1 to TRBJ2-5, with D unresolved. The CDR3 is 13 residues long. Germline V gene lookup returns CDR1 SGHRS and CDR2 YFSETQ. The V and J ends lost 0 bases and 3 bases respectively, with 6 bases between them. The CDR3 spells CASSLVGKETQYF. CDR3 sequence (DNA): TGCGCCAGCAGCTTGGTGGGTAAAGAGACCCAGTACTTC.

In its sample, this clonotype was seen many times. The chain has TRBV7-2 and TRBJ1-2; tentatively, D is TRBD1 (5 bases). Germline V lookup: CDR1 SGHTA, CDR2 FQGNSA. V shed 5 bases and J shed 8 bases, with 15 bases lying between them. This CDR3 has 13 residues. The CDR3: CASSVTGEYGYTF. CDR3 nucleotides: TGTGCCAGCAGCGTAACAGGAGAATACGGCTACACCTTC.

The chain uses TRBV10-2 and TRBJ1-5; a possible D gene is TRBD1 (5 bases). Germline CDR1 reads WSHSY; CDR2 reads SAAADI. The ends were cut back, 6 bases at V and 9 bases at J, with 18 bases in the middle. CDR3 length equals 14 residues. The DNA for the CDR3 is TGCGCCAGCAGGGACAACCGCAGGGAAGGGCCCCAGCATTTT. Its translation is CASRDNRREGPQHF.

This clonotype was counted between two and nine times. V usage is TRBV10-3 and J usage is TRBJ1-2, with D possibly being TRBD1 (6 bases). The CDR3 loop spans 14 amino acids. The V end lost 11 bases, the J end lost 4 bases, and 20 bases lay between the germline ends. Germline V lookup: CDR1 ENHRY, CDR2 SYGVKD. The CDR3: CAWFHPGQFYGYTF. CDR3 coding DNA: TGTGCCTGGTTCCACCCCGGACAGTTCTATGGCTACACCTTC.

Only one count was recorded for this clonotype. The chain couples TRBV5-1 to TRBJ2-7; TRBD2 aligns across 9 bases. V shed 5 bases, J shed 6 bases, and the junction held 12 bases outside the gene matches. CDR1 is SGHRS and CDR2 is YFSETQ in the germline V gene. This CDR3 has 15 amino acids. The CDR3 loop is CASSGAPGLASEQYF. CDR3 DNA sequence: TGCGCCAGCAGTGGCGCTCCGGGACTAGCAAGCGAGCAGTACTTC.

With respect to this clonotype: At one boundary the junction diverges from the germline segment, which might be a read error. The CDR3 here is CAISYSLGGLNQETQYF. The CDR3 nucleotides read TGTGCCATCAGTTACTCGCTTGGGGGCCTCAATCAAGAGACCCAGTACTTC. The chain uses TRBV6-5 and TRBJ2-5, with D tentatively TRBD1 (6 bases). Looked up from germline, CDR1 is MNHEY and CDR2 is SVGAGI. The CDR3 has 17 amino acids.

This rearrangement joins TRBV19 to TRBJ1-6, with 10 bases matching TRBD1. Per germline, CDR1 LNHDA and CDR2 SQIVND (reference sequence). CDR3 length: 14 amino acids. V was clipped by 7 bases and J by 11 bases; unmatched bases: 8. CDR3 amino acids: CASKEGQGNPPLHF. The CDR3 DNA reads TGTGCCAGTAAGGAGGGACAGGGGAATCCACCCCTCCACTTT.

This clonotype was detected only a few times. The V gene is TRBV4-3, the J gene TRBJ1-3, with D possibly matching TRBD1 (6 bases). The CDR3 has 17 amino acids. The V end lost 1 base, the J end lost 4 bases, and 17 bases lay between the germline ends. The germline V gene encodes CDR1 LGHNA and CDR2 YSLEER. The CDR3 protein is CASSQGGQSQRGNTIYF. In nucleotides, the CDR3 is TGCGCCAGCAGCCAAGGAGGACAGTCCCAGCGGGGAAACACCATATATTTT.

In this sample, this clonotype turned up many times. The rearrangement links TRBV7-3 to TRBJ2-7; TRBD2 agrees at 7 bases. CDR1 and CDR2 from the germline V gene are SGHTA and FQGTGA. The CDR3 runs to 13 residues. Trimming took 5 bases from V and 3 from J; bases not matched to a gene: 4. CDR3 amino acids: CASSPGEGYEQYF. In nucleotides, the CDR3 is TGTGCCAGCAGCCCCGGGGAGGGCTACGAGCAGTACTTC.

This clonotype turned up a few times. The rearrangement uses TRBV5-8 and TRBJ1-1; no reliable D call. The CDR3 covers 12 residues. Trimming removed 4 bases from V and 7 bases from J, with 11 bases in between. Per the germline V gene, CDR1 is SGHTS and CDR2 is YDEGEE. CDR3 in amino acids: CASSRALSEAFF. The DNA for the CDR3 is TGTGCCAGCAGCCGAGCCCTAAGTGAAGCTTTCTTT.

This clonotype was detected only a few times. The chain employs TRBV7-9 and TRBJ1-5, with a possible D match to TRBD1 (6 bases). The CDR3 covers 16 residues. CDR1 is SEHNR and CDR2 is FQNEAQ in the germline V gene (reference sequence). V dropped 5 bases and J dropped 3 bases, with 17 bases sitting between them. The CDR3 sequence: CASSPSYHRANQPQHF. CDR3 bases: TGTGCCAGCAGCCCTTCCTACCACAGGGCCAATCAGCCCCAGCATTTT.

This clonotype was seen many times. The CDR3 sequence is CASSPRDSNQPQHF. The CDR3, as DNA: TGTGCCAGCAGTCCCAGGGATAGCAATCAGCCCCAGCATTTT. The chain joins TRBV19 to TRBJ1-5, with a weak D call TRBD1 (5 bases). CDR3 size: 14 residues. Trimming took off 9 bases at V and 0 bases at J, with 12 bases between the two ends. CDR1 and CDR2 (germline): LNHDA, SQIVND (reference sequence).

This clonotype has at least ten counts. The J gene is TRBJ1-3, the V gene TRBV14; no clear D. Trimming removed 3 bases at V and 4 bases at J, with 7 bases between. This CDR3 is 13 amino acids long. Germline CDR1 and CDR2: SGHDN and FVKESK. CDR3 in amino acids: CASSHTGGNTIYF. CDR3 in DNA: TGTGCCAGCAGCCACACTGGAGGAAACACCATATATTTT.

The rearrangement links TRBV7-9 to TRBJ2-2, with 13 nucleotides matching TRBD2. Germline V gene sequence: CDR1 SEHNR, CDR2 FQNEAQ (reference sequence). After removal of 1 base from V and 6 bases from J, the junction contained 5 bases not matched to a gene. The length of the CDR3 is 17 residues. The CDR3 coding sequence is TGTGCCAGCAGCTTAGGGCGACTAGCGGGAGGATCCGGGGAGCTGTTTTTT. Translating it yields CASSLGRLAGGSGELFF.

The rearrangement links TRBV6-5 to TRBJ1-1; D is unclear. V lost 6 bases, J lost 7 bases, and 12 bases lay in between. The CDR3 contains 12 residues. Germline lookup yields CDR1 MNHEY and CDR2 SVGAGI. The CDR3 spells CASSPGPFEAFF. CDR3 DNA sequence: TGTGCCAGCAGCCCTGGGCCGTTTGAAGCTTTCTTT.